This T cell receptor beta chain is drawn from a study of control samples from healthy donors and cancer patients. Germline lookup yields CDR1 LGHNA and CDR2 YNFKEQ. V lost 0 bases and J 10 bases, leaving 16 bases between the germline ends. The CDR3 has 15 amino acids. This clone has just a few counts. TCRdb's copy holds only in-frame clones and misses some; the assay was immunoSEQ multiplex PCR. The table has approximately 120,000 clones, just over 90% seen once. The sample consisted of blood. The TCR was taken from a human donor in good health. The donor label of this sample is uncertain. V and J are TRBV4-2 and TRBJ1-5; no clear D gene. Written as DNA, the CDR3 is TGTGCCAGCAGCCAAGACCAACAGCTAGTTCAACCCCAGCATTTT. Protein product: CASSQDQQLVQPQHF.